What follows are 32 T cell receptor beta chains derived from one specimen sequenced in a study of OX40 agonist ivuxolimab in advanced cancers. Using immunoSEQ multiplex PCR, the repertoire was profiled, and TCRdb retains in-frame clones only, with some absent. Among over 45,000 clones listed, 60% to 85% were seen once. The material was CD4+ or CD8+ T cells sorted from blood, obtained in a trial of the OX40 agonist ivuxolimab. The receptors shown here come from an adult with an advanced solid tumor such as melanoma, head and neck, liver or kidney cancer.

The chain combines TRBV5-4 with TRBJ1-4; TRBD1 is a possible D gene (6 bases). Trimming pared 0 bases from V and 1 base from J, leaving 16 bases between. This CDR3 is built from 18 residues. CDR1 is SGHNT, CDR2 YYREEE, per germline (reference sequence). The CDR3 coding sequence is TGTGCCAGCAGCTTGGATCGCGGGGGCGGGCTAACTAATGAAAAACTGTTTTTT. It is translated as CASSLDRGGGLTNEKLFF. The entire variable domain, with the rest obtained from reference TRBV5-4 and TRBJ1-4, is as follows: ETGVTQSPTHLIKTRGQQVTLRCSSQSGHNTVSWYQQALGQGPQFIFQYYREEENGRGNFPPRFSGLQFPNYSSELNVNALELDDSALYLCASSLDRGGGLTNEKLFFGSGTQLSVL.

The CDR3 spells CASSLRADTQYF. The CDR3 DNA sequence: TGTGCCAGCAGCTTGAGGGCCGATACGCAGTATTTT. The J gene is TRBJ2-3, the V gene TRBV5-8; D unresolved. Germline CDR1 SGHTS, CDR2 YDEGEE. Trimming took 1 base from V and 6 from J, leaving 6 bases between them. CDR3 length: 12 amino acids.

In the case of this clone: One end of the junction does not line up with germline, which may come from a read error. The J gene is TRBJ2-7, the V gene TRBV5-1, with D tentatively TRBD1 (6 bases). The CDR3 is 13 amino acids. Germline V CDR1 and CDR2: SGHRS, YFSETQ. The CDR3 here is CASSFGQTYERYF. DNA for the CDR3: TGCGCCAGCAGCTTCGGACAGACCTACGAGCGGTACTTC.

The V and J genes are TRBV28 and TRBJ1-3; D call uncertain. The CDR3 is 14 residues long. The V gene's germline CDR1 is MDHEN and CDR2 SYDVKM. V was trimmed by 5 bases and J by 0 bases, leaving 8 bases between them. CDR3 nucleotides: TGTGCCAGCAGTCAAACTAGCTCTGGAAACACCATATATTTT. Encoded protein: CASSQTSSGNTIYF.

The V gene is TRBV7-6, the J gene TRBJ1-1; D gene ambiguous. Trimming stripped 5 bases from V and 0 bases from J, with 7 bases between. This CDR3 has 13 residues. The germline gives CDR1 SGHVS, CDR2 FNYEAQ. The chain's CDR3 is CASSPQMNTEAFF. As DNA, the CDR3 is TGTGCCAGCAGCCCCCAAATGAACACTGAAGCTTTCTTT.

The chain links TRBV11-3 to TRBJ2-3; D is unclear. CDR3 length equals 15 residues. CDR1 SGHNT and CDR2 YENEEA come from the germline V gene. Trimming took 4 bases from V and 3 from J, leaving 14 bases between them. CDR3 amino acids: CASSSPESPTDTQYF. CDR3 bases: TGTGCCAGCAGCTCACCGGAAAGCCCGACAGATACGCAGTATTTT.

In this sample, this clone turned up once. The chain combines TRBV7-8 with TRBJ2-1; D tentatively reads TRBD1 or TRBD2 (6 bases each). Looked up from germline, CDR1 is SGHVS and CDR2 is FQNEAQ. The V and J ends lost 1 base and 7 bases respectively, with 17 bases between them. The CDR3 extends over 16 amino acids. CDR3 residues: CASSLVGGLPVNEQFF. Here the CDR3 DNA reads TGTGCCAGCAGCTTAGTTGGGGGGCTCCCCGTTAATGAGCAGTTCTTC.

The chain employs TRBV7-9 and TRBJ1-2; TRBD1 might be the D (6 bases). Germline V gene data show CDR1 as SEHNR and CDR2 as FQNEAQ (reference sequence). This CDR3 contains 13 residues. V was clipped by 5 bases and J by 8 bases, with 15 bases between them. CDR3 loop: CASSPPRGDGYTF. DNA of the CDR3: TGTGCCAGCAGCCCCCCCAGGGGAGACGGCTACACCTTC.

This clone was seen only once. This chain joins TRBV2 and TRBJ2-1; D not resolved. V gave up 7 bases and J gave up 5 bases, with 12 bases separating them. Germline CDR1 and CDR2: SNHLY and FYNNEI. The CDR3 is 13 amino acids. DNA of the CDR3: TGTGCCAGCAACCTTGAAAGGGACAATGAGCAGTTCTTC. It is translated as CASNLERDNEQFF.

The V and J genes are TRBV21-1 and TRBJ1-1. TRBV21-1 is noted as a pseudogene. The CDR3 consists of 11 residues. CDR3 DNA: TGTGCCAGCAGCAATGGGACTGAAGCTTTCTTT. This encodes CASSNGTEAFF.

The CDR3 DNA sequence: TGTGCCAGTAGTACCGGGACAGGGGTCGCAGAGCAGTACTTC. This gives the protein CASSTGTGVAEQYF. The chain has TRBV19 and TRBJ2-7; 10 nucleotides match TRBD1. With V trimmed by 4 bases and J by 7 bases, 7 bases remained unmatched. Germline CDR1 is LNHDA and CDR2 is SQIVND (reference sequence). This CDR3 has 14 amino acids.

The rearrangement uses TRBV27 and TRBJ2-7; possible D gene TRBD1, 5 bases. The V end lost 7 bases, the J end lost 0 bases, and 19 bases lay between the germline ends. Germline V gene data show CDR1 as MNHEY and CDR2 as SMNVEV (reference sequence). This CDR3 comprises 16 residues. The CDR3 region is CASMYSTDSSSYEQYF. Here the CDR3 DNA reads TGTGCCAGCATGTACTCGACAGACTCGAGCTCCTACGAGCAGTACTTC.

This clone was counted only a few times. The rearrangement links TRBV5-8 to TRBJ1-1, with D unresolved. The V gene lost 3 bases and the J gene lost 6 bases, with 18 bases spanning the gap. The CDR3 totals 15 residues. CDR1 SGHTS and CDR2 YDEGEE come from the germline V gene. CDR3 protein: CASSSPLFGKAEAFF. DNA of the CDR3: TGTGCCAGCAGCTCCCCCCTGTTTGGGAAGGCTGAAGCTTTCTTT.

This clone has only a few counts. This sample includes further DNA sequences coding for the same CDR3. The chain links TRBV2 to TRBJ2-1, with D perhaps TRBD1 (7 bases). The length of the CDR3 is 13 residues. The germline CDR1 and CDR2 sequences are SNHLY and FYNNEI. Between the trimmed V and J ends, which lost 9 bases and 7 bases, there was a span of 16 bases. CDR3 in amino acids: CASTLQGGNEQFF. In DNA form, the CDR3 reads TGTGCCAGTACGCTGCAGGGGGGTAATGAGCAGTTCTTC.

The CDR3 coding sequence is TGTGCCAGCAGCCCCACTCCCGATTATGGCTACACCTTC. Protein: CASSPTPDYGYTF. The chain employs TRBV7-8 and TRBJ1-2; no definite D call. The V end lost 5 bases, the J end lost 5 bases, and 12 bases lay between the germline ends. CDR1 and CDR2 from the germline V gene are SGHVS and FQNEAQ. CDR3 length: 13 residues.

CDR3 amino acids: CASSLGGRYQETQYF. The CDR3, as DNA: TGTGCCAGCAGTTTGGGGGGGCGCTACCAAGAGACCCAGTACTTC. The gene calls are TRBV28 and TRBJ2-5, with D possibly TRBD2 on 7 matching bases. The V end lost 3 bases, the J end lost 0 bases, and 11 bases lay between the germline ends. This CDR3 spans 15 amino acids. Germline lookup yields CDR1 MDHEN and CDR2 SYDVKM.

V and J are TRBV7-2 and TRBJ1-4; D gene uncertain. Trimming removed 5 bases at V and 8 bases at J, with 15 bases between. Germline V gene data show CDR1 as SGHTA and CDR2 as FQGNSA. The CDR3 is made up of 14 amino acids. CDR3 in DNA: TGTGCCAGCAGCCTCCCGAACAGTGGGGAAAAACTGTTTTTT. This encodes CASSLPNSGEKLFF.

As concerns this clone: One junction end disagrees with the germline gene, perhaps due to a read error. The chain joins TRBV25-1 to TRBJ1-1, with D possibly TRBD1 on 6 matching bases. This CDR3 comprises 12 residues. The V gene's germline CDR1 is MGHDK and CDR2 SYGVNS. The CDR3 nucleotides read TGCACGACAGGATGGGGGAACACTGAAGCTTTCTTT. Protein: CTTGWGNTEAFF.

CDR3 DNA: TGCGCCAGCAGCCAAGAACTAGCGACAAACTGGGGAAACTCCTACGAGCAGTACTTC. This codes for CASSQELATNWGNSYEQYF. The chain combines TRBV4-3 with TRBJ2-7, with 7 nucleotides matching TRBD2. The CDR3 has 19 residues. The V and J ends lost 0 bases and 0 bases, in that order; junction bases with no gene match: 14. Germline lookup yields CDR1 LGHNA and CDR2 YSLEER.

In DNA form, the CDR3 reads TGTGCCAGCAGCCAAGGGTCAGCGGGAGGGCCCGGGGAGCTGTTTTTT. Its protein product is CASSQGSAGGPGELFF. The V gene is TRBV14, the J gene TRBJ2-2; 10 bases match TRBD2. In germline, CDR1 is SGHDN, CDR2 FVKESK. V lost 1 base, J lost 6 bases, and 5 bases stayed unmatched. The CDR3 consists of 16 residues.

The rearrangement links TRBV11-2 to TRBJ2-1, with 8 bases matching TRBD2. CDR3 length: 14 amino acids. V shed 1 base, J shed 4 bases, and the junction held 0 bases outside the gene matches. Germline V gene data show CDR1 as SGHAT and CDR2 as FQNNGV. The CDR3 DNA follows: TGTGCCAGCAGCTTAGCGGGGGGGTACAATGAGCAGTTCTTC. Translated, it gives CASSLAGGYNEQFF.

The chain links TRBV5-5 to TRBJ1-4; tentative D call: TRBD1 (5 bases). Deletions cut 0 bases from V and 1 base from J, with 10 bases between. Germline-derived CDR1 and CDR2 are SGHKS and YYEKEE (reference sequence). This CDR3 region has 16 residues. The CDR3 spells CASSLGYRKTNEKLFF. The DNA of the CDR3 is TGTGCCAGCAGCTTGGGGTACAGGAAAACTAATGAAAAACTGTTTTTT.

CDR3 loop: CASTSVRRGGGELFF. CDR3 DNA: TGTGCCAGCACGTCCGTTCGGAGAGGGGGCGGGGAGCTGTTTTTT. The V call is TRBV7-2, the J call TRBJ2-2, with D tentatively TRBD1 (6 bases). From germline, CDR1 is SGHTA and CDR2 FQGNSA. V gave up 7 bases and J gave up 7 bases, with 19 bases separating them. The CDR3 contains 15 residues.

The V and J genes are TRBV18 and TRBJ1-1; 7 nucleotides align to TRBD1. The V gene's germline CDR1 is KGHSH and CDR2 LQKENI. V gave up 6 bases and J gave up 1 base; unmatched junction bases: 11. This CDR3 spans 16 amino acids. The DNA of the CDR3 is TGTGCCAGCTCTCAGGACAGGCCCGAGGGGAACACTGAAGCTTTCTTT. Translating gives CASSQDRPEGNTEAFF.

This clone was detected once. The V and J genes are TRBV7-3 and TRBJ1-2; possible D gene TRBD1, 5 bases. The CDR3 is 13 amino acids. V lost 5 bases and J 8 bases, leaving 15 bases between the germline ends. Germline CDR1 SGHTA, CDR2 FQGTGA. The CDR3 bases are TGTGCCAGCAGCCCCCAAGGGGCAGGAGGCTACACCTTC. Protein: CASSPQGAGGYTF.

Here the CDR3 DNA reads TGTGCCAGCAGCTTGCGGGGGCCGACTGAAGCTTTCTTT. Translation gives CASSLRGPTEAFF. V gene TRBV5-8 combines with J gene TRBJ1-1, with D tentatively TRBD1 (6 bases). There are 13 residues in the CDR3. The V end lost 1 base, the J end lost 5 bases, and 9 bases lay between the germline ends. Germline V CDR1 and CDR2: SGHTS, YDEGEE.

V and J are TRBV6-5 and TRBJ1-2, with 8 bases aligning to TRBD1. V shed 4 bases, J shed 8 bases, and the junction held 15 bases outside the gene matches. Per germline, CDR1 MNHEY and CDR2 SVGAGI. The CDR3 sequence is 16 residues long. The CDR3: CASSWNQGAQAYGYTF. In DNA form, the CDR3 reads TGTGCCAGCAGTTGGAACCAGGGGGCGCAGGCCTACGGCTACACCTTC.

This chain connects TRBV6-1 to TRBJ1-1; D is uncertain. CDR3 length equals 12 residues. V lost 6 bases and J lost 7, with 12 bases in between. Per the germline V gene, CDR1 is MNHNS and CDR2 is SASEGT. The CDR3 DNA follows: TGTGCCAGCAGCCCCACGACCCGTGAAGCTTTCTTT. Translation gives CASSPTTREAFF.

The rearrangement joins TRBV6-6 to TRBJ2-5; perhaps TRBD2 as D (5 bases). The CDR3 sequence is 14 residues long. Trimming cost V 4 bases and J 2 bases, with 11 bases left between them. Germline CDR1 is MNHNY and CDR2 is SVGAGI (reference sequence). This CDR3 reads CASSSPGRQETQYF. Here the CDR3 DNA reads TGTGCCAGCAGTTCGCCGGGAAGACAAGAGACCCAGTACTTC.

V is TRBV7-9 and J is TRBJ1-1; tentatively, D is TRBD1 (5 bases). Germline CDR1 reads SEHNR; CDR2 reads FQNEAQ (reference sequence). V lost 1 base, J lost 3 bases, and 12 bases lay in between. There are 15 residues in the CDR3. The chain's CDR3 is CASSLGKGRDTEAFF. Written as DNA, the CDR3 is TGTGCCAGCAGCTTAGGGAAGGGGAGGGACACTGAAGCTTTCTTT.

The chain couples TRBV14 to TRBJ2-3, with D possibly called TRBD1 or TRBD2 (5 bases each). The V gene's germline CDR1 is SGHDN and CDR2 FVKESK. V was trimmed by 1 base and J by 4 bases, leaving 12 bases between them. The CDR3 extends over 15 amino acids. In DNA form, the CDR3 reads TGTGCCAGCAGCCAAGCCTTCTTGGGGGCAGATACGCAGTATTTT. This translates into CASSQAFLGADTQYF.

The chain combines TRBV7-9 with TRBJ2-1; D unresolved. V dropped 5 bases and J dropped 0 bases, with 11 bases sitting between them. Germline CDR1 is SEHNR and CDR2 is FQNEAQ (reference sequence). This CDR3 has 15 amino acids. CDR3 in DNA: TGTGCCAGCAGCAAAGACCCCAGCTCCTACAATGAGCAGTTCTTC. Protein: CASSKDPSSYNEQFF.